The T cell receptor beta chain under discussion was sequenced for a study of T cell responses to AZD1222 COVID-19 vaccine (TCRdb year 2021). About the full investigation: AZD1222 recipients with second doses at about 4 weeks or about 12 weeks were pooled, because spike-specific TCR depth and breadth did not differ between schedules. TCR sequencing was performed for roughly 250 trial participants, of whom around 210 were given two doses of AZD1222 and around 25 were given two doses of MenACWY control vaccine. Trial participants were enrolled by age into 18-55, 56-69 and 70-plus year subgroups, with roughly 160, 29 and 62 TCR-sequenced participants respectively. Beyond this particular receptor, the publication reports: A significant rise in spike-specific TCR breadth and depth was observed after two AZD1222 doses relative to day 0 and relative to MenACWY recipients. Conclusions about previously exposed vaccinees were limited because only six AZD1222 recipients were SARS-CoV-2 seropositive at baseline. Because no samples from the day 14 peak response were available, repertoires could be characterized only after the peak T cell response. The 56-69-year group was small, and its depth increase did not reach significance, likely because of low power. Participants were mostly white British and included more females than males, and it was suggested by the authors that clonal diversity may have been underestimated. Epitopes outside the regions mutated in the B.1.351 and B.1.1.7 variants were reportedly recognized by nearly half of the unique spike-specific TCRs. The whole spike protein was spanned by vaccine-associated CD4 TCRs, and dominant responses were seen in regions 160-218 and 743-854.

On this clone: What this receptor recognizes is not known. No base-level quality is on record; no much larger clone is a single base apart.

The CDR3 regions of human TCRbeta chains were analyzed by immunosequencing. Turning to the authors' computational methods: Repertoire TCRs were matched against a reference library of SARS-CoV-2-specific TCRs generated with the MIRA antigen-specificity platform. Breadth was defined as the fraction of unique TCRs that were SARS-CoV-2-associated. Depth was defined as the fraction of total T cells that were SARS-CoV-2-associated. Using the MIRA data, each spike-specific TCR was assigned both to the spike region to which the TCR was reactive and to a CD4 or CD8 class. Log10-transformed breadth and depth values were compared by one-way ANOVA with Sidak's multiple comparisons tests. TCRdb's version of the immuneACCESS table is confined to in-frame rearrangements and falls short of the full clone set. An unresolved V gene accounts for under half of the shortfall where checked; the remainder is of unknown origin. That table is the source of V, J and clone size, and D and trimming were worked out from the DNA. The sample table contains some 150,000 clones; only one count was recorded for roughly 92% of them. The ten biggest clones cover roughly 3.7% of the sample.

V was cut back by 10 bases and J by 3 bases, leaving a gap of 18 bases between them. The germline V gene sets CDR1 to LGHNT and CDR2 to FRNRAP. Including the terminal cysteine and phenylalanine, the CDR3 comprises 14 residues. The sequence is cut down to CDR3 DNA, 42 bases in frame from base 1. The time point label of this sample denotes: baseline before first vaccination. Samples from vaccinated people were obtained from the UK trials COV001 and COV002, which included a single-blind randomized controlled phase 2/3 trial of AZD1222 (ChAdOx1 nCoV-19) in healthy adults. For TCRbeta chain sequencing, PBMC samples from trial participants were taken at day 0 and at day 28 after the second dose.

The sample in question was peripheral blood, obtained on day 0 of AZD1222 vaccination. The V and J genes are TRBV12-5 and TRBJ1-2; TRBD1 is a weak D gene call, 5 bases matching. This TCR was sampled from an adult in good health. The DNA sequence reads TGTGCTACCGGGGCCCCGGGCTCTCACTATGGCTACACCTTC. This gives the protein CATGAPGSHYGYTF.